The following is a TCR beta chain sequence with its context. The data were taken from a study of PD-L1 blockade in urothelial cancer. The CDR3 loop spans 15 amino acids. J was trimmed by 4 bases and V by 5 bases; bases with no gene match: 7. Per germline, CDR1 LNHDA and CDR2 SQIVND (reference sequence). Produced via immunoSEQ multiplex PCR; TCRdb's table is partial and in-frame only. The sample shows 70,000 to 75,000 clones, around 80% of them seen only once. This specimen consisted of PBMCs, obtained around atezolizumab (anti-PD-L1) treatment. The TCR originated in a man aged 70-80 years with urothelial cancer. The chain has TRBV19 and TRBJ2-7; 11 positions agree with TRBD2. The CDR3 spells CASSLGLAVPYEQYF. CDR3 bases: TGTGCCAGTAGTCTGGGACTAGCGGTACCTTACGAGCAGTACTTC.